This passage covers 10 T cell receptor beta chains from one sample sequenced in a study of blood T cell repertoires in COVID-19. The repertoire was sequenced with immunoSEQ multiplex PCR; TCRdb's copy has only in-frame clones and lacks some. The table shows roughly 160,000 clones, with around four fifths occurring only once. The specimen was peripheral blood. The receptors come from a woman between 70 and 85 years old who had recovered from COVID-19.

This clone appeared once. In the same sample, other DNA sequences code for this CDR3. The chain combines TRBV4-3 with TRBJ1-5; possibly TRBD1 for D (6 bases). The V end lost 0 bases, the J end lost 4 bases, and 10 bases lay between the germline ends. CDR3 size: 15 residues. CDR1 and CDR2 from the germline V gene are LGHNA and YSLEER. DNA for the CDR3: TGCGCCAGCAGCCAAGATGGCCAGGGGAATCAGCCCCAGCATTTT. It encodes CASSQDGQGNQPQHF.

The rearrangement links TRBV10-3 to TRBJ2-2; weak D call: TRBD1 (5 bases). The CDR3 is 17 residues long. The V gene's germline CDR1 is ENHRY and CDR2 SYGVKD. The germline V and J ends were trimmed by 0 bases and 0 bases, with 11 bases remaining between them. In DNA form, the CDR3 reads TGTGCCATCAGTGAGTCCGAAGACAGAACGAACACCGGGGAGCTGTTTTTT. Translation: CAISESEDRTNTGELFF.

The chain recombines TRBV30 with TRBJ2-5; the match to TRBD2 covers 12 bases. The J segment lost 5 bases and the V segment lost 3 bases, leaving 7 bases of the junction unmatched. The CDR3 contains 15 residues. Germline V gives CDR1 GTSNPN, CDR2 SVGIG (reference sequence). CDR3 region: CAWSLLAGGRETQYF. CDR3 coding DNA: TGTGCCTGGAGCTTACTAGCGGGAGGCCGGGAGACCCAGTACTTC. The variable domain in full, with the rest retrieved from reference TRBV30 and TRBJ2-5, is SQTIHQWPATLVQPVGSPLSLECTVEGTSNPNLYWYRQAAGRGLQLLFYSVGIGQISSEVPQNLSASRPQDRQFILSSKKLLLSDSGFYLCAWSLLAGGRETQYFGPGTRLLVL.

The rearrangement joins TRBV6-2 or TRBV6-3 to TRBJ2-2; maybe TRBD2 (6 bases). CDR1 is MNHEY, CDR2 SVGEGT, per germline. The germline V and J ends were trimmed by 0 bases and 5 bases, with 16 bases remaining between them. The CDR3 covers 17 residues. The CDR3 is CASSYSMERAGTGELFF. The CDR3 coding sequence is TGTGCCAGCAGTTACTCGATGGAGAGGGCGGGGACCGGGGAGCTGTTTTTT.

The chain has TRBV10-3 and TRBJ2-2; 7 bases map to TRBD1. The CDR3 extends over 19 amino acids. Per the germline V gene, CDR1 is ENHRY and CDR2 is SYGVKD. J gave up 1 base and V 4 bases, and 15 bases lay outside the gene matches. The CDR3 loop is CAISGVGDRGTVNTGELFF. CDR3 nucleotides: TGTGCCATCAGTGGAGTCGGAGATAGGGGGACAGTGAACACCGGGGAGCTGTTTTTT.

The J gene is TRBJ1-5, the V gene TRBV21-1; the listed D gene, TRBD1, was not tested against the DNA. TRBV21-1 is annotated as a pseudogene. The CDR3 has 12 amino acids. CDR3: CASPGVHQPQHF. The DNA of the CDR3 is TGTGCCAGCCCAGGGGTCCATCAGCCCCAGCATTTT.

DNA for the CDR3: TGTGCCAGCAGCATACGAGCCGCGGGGGGGCCTGCAGATACGCAGTATTTT. It encodes CASSIRAAGGPADTQYF. The V gene is TRBV13, the J gene TRBJ2-3; TRBD2 aligns across 9 bases. CDR3 size: 17 residues. The V segment lost 5 bases and the J segment 4 bases; nucleotides outside the gene matches: 13. Germline V CDR1 and CDR2: PRHDT, FYEKMQ (reference sequence).

The chain has TRBV6-5 and TRBJ1-2, with 8 nucleotides matching TRBD1. V was clipped by 2 bases and J by 5 bases; unmatched bases: 10. The germline V gene has CDR1 MNHEY and CDR2 SVGAGI. This CDR3 spans 16 amino acids. CDR3 sequence (DNA): TGTGCCAGCAGTTACGGACAGGGTCTGGCCCAATATGGCTACACCTTC. It yields the protein CASSYGQGLAQYGYTF.

Written as DNA, the CDR3 is TGTGCCATCGGCCCGGCGGCTAGCGGAAACTACAATGAGCAGTTCTTC. Translated, it gives CAIGPAASGNYNEQFF. The chain joins TRBV10-3 to TRBJ2-1; TRBD2 aligns across 7 bases. Germline V gene sequence: CDR1 ENHRY, CDR2 SYGVKD. The V gene end was trimmed by 8 bases and the J gene end by 3 bases; junction bases not matched to a gene: 13. The CDR3 covers 16 residues.

The chain combines TRBV3-1 (or the pseudogene TRBV3-2) with TRBJ2-7; D uncertain. Germline assignment: CDR1 LGHDT and CDR2 YNNKEL (reference sequence). This CDR3 is 15 amino acids long. V lost 0 bases to trimming and J lost 2 bases, with 11 bases between them. CDR3 coding DNA: TGTGCCAGCAGCCAAGATGTTGTGAGGACCTACGAGCAGTACTTC. Translating gives CASSQDVVRTYEQYF.